This T cell receptor beta chain emerged from a study of blood T cell repertoires in COVID-19. At the level of the study: PBMCs, B-cell-depleted T cells, or T cells provided the cDNA or gDNA that made up the material.

In the study's own analysis: Reference gene primer amplification gave nucleated cell count estimates. The assay was immunoSEQ multiplex PCR, and TCRdb's table has in-frame clones only and misses some. The DNA gave D and trimming, while V, J and clone size come from that table. The sample consists of approximately 81,000 clones, roughly four fifths of them appearing once. Germline CDR1 reads LGHDT; CDR2 reads YNNKEL (reference sequence). V gave up 0 bases and J gave up 6 bases; unmatched junction bases: 2. This CDR3 contains 14 residues. The origin of this receptor is a human donor in a cohort sampled during active COVID-19. The chain combines TRBV3-1 (or the pseudogene TRBV3-2) with TRBJ1-1; 9 bases are shared with TRBD1. Specimen: peripheral blood. CDR3 sequence: CASSQDTGGPEAFF. The CDR3, as DNA: TGTGCCAGCAGCCAAGATACAGGGGGCCCTGAAGCTTTCTTT.